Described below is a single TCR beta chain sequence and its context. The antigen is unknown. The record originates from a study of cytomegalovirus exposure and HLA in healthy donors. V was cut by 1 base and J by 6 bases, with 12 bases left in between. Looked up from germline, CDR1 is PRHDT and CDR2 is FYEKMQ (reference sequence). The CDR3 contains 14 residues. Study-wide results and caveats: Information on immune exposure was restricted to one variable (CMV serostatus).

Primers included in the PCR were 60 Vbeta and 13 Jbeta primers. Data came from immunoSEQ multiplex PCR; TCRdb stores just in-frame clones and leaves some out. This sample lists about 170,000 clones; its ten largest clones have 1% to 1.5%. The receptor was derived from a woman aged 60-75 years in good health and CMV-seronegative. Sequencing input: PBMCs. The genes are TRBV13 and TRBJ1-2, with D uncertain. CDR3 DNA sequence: TGTGCCAGCAGCTTAGAGGCCGAGGAGCATGGCTACACCTTC. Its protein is CASSLEAEEHGYTF.